Shown below are 4 T cell receptor beta chains from a single sample sequenced in a study of shared clonotypes between healthy human individuals. Some clones are missing from TCRdb's copy, which holds only in-frame ones; the method was immunoSEQ multiplex PCR. The top ten clones hold roughly 1.7% of a sample with around 1.9 million clones, 80% to 95% of them seen once. CD8 cells regarded as naive lacked CD45RO, were positively chosen for CCR7, and omitted terminally differentiated effector memory CD45RA+ cells. Sequencing input: naive CD8+ T cells from PBMCs. The receptors were sampled from a young man in good health. Some clones in this sample may be carry-over from other donors' samples.

This rearrangement joins TRBV19 to TRBJ2-7; 9 bases are shared with TRBD1. Germline V gives CDR1 LNHDA, CDR2 SQIVND (reference sequence). J lost 3 bases, V lost 4 bases, and 4 bases had no gene match. The CDR3 covers 14 residues. CDR3 DNA sequence: TGTGCCAGTAGTACGTGGGGACAGGGCTACGAGCAGTACTTC. It encodes CASSTWGQGYEQYF.

The rearrangement uses TRBV19 and TRBJ1-2, with a weak D call TRBD1 (5 bases). The V gene's germline CDR1 is LNHDA and CDR2 SQIVND (reference sequence). The V and J ends lost 4 bases and 8 bases respectively, with 17 bases between them. The CDR3 sequence is 14 residues long. The CDR3 coding sequence is TGTGCCAGTAGTACTTTTGGACACAAAGGAGGCTACACCTTC. Translated, it gives CASSTFGHKGGYTF.

The chain carries TRBV9 and TRBJ2-3; TRBD2 might be the D (7 bases). This CDR3 comprises 17 residues. V dropped 4 bases and J dropped 6 bases, with 24 bases sitting between them. Germline lookup yields CDR1 SGDLS and CDR2 YYNGEE. CDR3 DNA: TGTGCCAGCAGCCTTCAAGGAGGGGGAGGGCCTTCGGATACGCAGTATTTT. Encoded protein: CASSLQGGGGPSDTQYF. Filled out from reference TRBV9 and TRBJ2-3, the complete variable domain reads DSGVTQTPKHLITATGQRVTLRCSPRSGDLSVYWYQQSLDQGLQFLIQYYNGEERAKGNILERFSAQQFPDLHSELNLSSLELGDSALYFCASSLQGGGGPSDTQYFGPGTRLTVL.

This clone occurred once. The CDR3 DNA reads TGCAGCGTTGAATGGACAGGGGTCCTCACCTTC. Translation: CSVEWTGVLTF. The chain recombines TRBV29-1 with TRBJ1-2; 9 positions agree with TRBD1. Looked up from germline, CDR1 is SQVTM and CDR2 is ANQGSEA. The V and J ends lost 2 bases and 13 bases, in that order; junction bases with no gene match: 5. CDR3 length equals 11 residues.